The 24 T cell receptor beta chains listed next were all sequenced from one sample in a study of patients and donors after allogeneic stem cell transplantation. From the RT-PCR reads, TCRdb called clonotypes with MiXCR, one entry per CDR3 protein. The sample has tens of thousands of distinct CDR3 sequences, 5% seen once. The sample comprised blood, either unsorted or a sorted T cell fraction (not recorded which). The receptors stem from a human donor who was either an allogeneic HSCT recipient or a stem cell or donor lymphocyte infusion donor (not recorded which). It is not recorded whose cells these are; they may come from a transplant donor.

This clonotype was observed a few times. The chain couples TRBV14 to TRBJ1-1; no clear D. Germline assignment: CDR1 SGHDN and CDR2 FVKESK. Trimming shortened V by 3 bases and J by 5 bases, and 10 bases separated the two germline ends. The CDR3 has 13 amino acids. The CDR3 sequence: CASSQLQTTEAFF. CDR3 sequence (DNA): TGTGCCAGCAGCCAGTTGCAGACAACTGAAGCTTTCTTT.

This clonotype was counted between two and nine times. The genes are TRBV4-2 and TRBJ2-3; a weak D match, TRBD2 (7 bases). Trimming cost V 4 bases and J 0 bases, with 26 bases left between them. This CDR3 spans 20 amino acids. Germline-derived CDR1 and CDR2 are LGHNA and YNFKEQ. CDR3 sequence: CASSLGGGRGFEGSTDTQYF. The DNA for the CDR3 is TGTGCCAGCAGCCTGGGGGGCGGGAGAGGATTTGAGGGGAGCACAGATACGCAGTATTTT.

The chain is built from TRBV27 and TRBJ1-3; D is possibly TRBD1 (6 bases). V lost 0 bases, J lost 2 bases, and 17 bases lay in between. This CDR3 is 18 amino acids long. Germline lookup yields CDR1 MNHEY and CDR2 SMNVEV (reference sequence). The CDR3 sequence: CASSLSIPWQGTGNTIYF. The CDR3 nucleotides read TGTGCCAGCAGTTTATCCATTCCGTGGCAGGGGACTGGAAACACCATATATTTT.

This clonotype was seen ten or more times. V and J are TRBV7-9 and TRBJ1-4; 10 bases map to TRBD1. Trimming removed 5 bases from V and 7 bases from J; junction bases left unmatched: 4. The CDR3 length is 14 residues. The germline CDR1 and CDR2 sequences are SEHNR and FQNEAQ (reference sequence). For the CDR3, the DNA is TGTGCCAGCAGCGCCGGGACAGGGGTTGAAAAACTGTTTTTT. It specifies CASSAGTGVEKLFF.

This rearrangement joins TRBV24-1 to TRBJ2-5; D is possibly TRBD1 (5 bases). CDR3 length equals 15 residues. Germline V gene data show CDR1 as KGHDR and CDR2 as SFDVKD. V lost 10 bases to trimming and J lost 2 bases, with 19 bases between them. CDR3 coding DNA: TGTGCCACAGGCACTCTGGGGCACGGTCAAGAGACCCAGTACTTC. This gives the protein CATGTLGHGQETQYF.

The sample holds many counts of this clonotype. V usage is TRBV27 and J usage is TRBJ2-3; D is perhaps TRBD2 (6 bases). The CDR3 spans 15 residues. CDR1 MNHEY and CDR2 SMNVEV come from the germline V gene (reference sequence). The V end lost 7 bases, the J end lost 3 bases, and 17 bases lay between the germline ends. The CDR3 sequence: CASTPTSGWTDTQYF. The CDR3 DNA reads TGTGCCAGCACCCCCACGAGCGGGTGGACAGATACGCAGTATTTT.

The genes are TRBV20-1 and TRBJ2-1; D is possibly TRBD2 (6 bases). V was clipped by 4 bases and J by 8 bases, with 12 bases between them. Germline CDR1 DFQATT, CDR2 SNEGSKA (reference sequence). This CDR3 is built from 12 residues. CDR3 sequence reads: CSAKVSGHEQFF. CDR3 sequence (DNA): TGCAGTGCTAAGGTTAGCGGACATGAGCAGTTCTTC.

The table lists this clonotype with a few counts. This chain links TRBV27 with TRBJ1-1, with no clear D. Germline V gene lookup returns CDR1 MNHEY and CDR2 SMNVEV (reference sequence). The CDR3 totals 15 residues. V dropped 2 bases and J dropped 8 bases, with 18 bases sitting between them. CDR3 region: CASSLNPNPTTEAFF. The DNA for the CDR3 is TGTGCCAGCAGTTTAAACCCTAATCCGACAACCGAAGCTTTCTTT.

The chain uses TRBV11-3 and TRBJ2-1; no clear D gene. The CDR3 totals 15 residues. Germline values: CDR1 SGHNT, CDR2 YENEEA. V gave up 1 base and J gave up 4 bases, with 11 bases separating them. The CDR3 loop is CASSLGGRDYNEQFF. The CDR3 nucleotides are TGTGCCAGCAGCTTAGGGGGTAGGGATTACAATGAGCAGTTCTTC.

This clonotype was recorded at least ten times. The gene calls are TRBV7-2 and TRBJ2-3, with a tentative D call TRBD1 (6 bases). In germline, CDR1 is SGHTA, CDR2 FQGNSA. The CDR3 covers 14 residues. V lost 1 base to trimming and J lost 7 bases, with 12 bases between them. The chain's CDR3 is CASSLERTAHTQYF. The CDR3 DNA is TGTGCCAGCAGCTTAGAGCGGACAGCACATACGCAGTATTTT.

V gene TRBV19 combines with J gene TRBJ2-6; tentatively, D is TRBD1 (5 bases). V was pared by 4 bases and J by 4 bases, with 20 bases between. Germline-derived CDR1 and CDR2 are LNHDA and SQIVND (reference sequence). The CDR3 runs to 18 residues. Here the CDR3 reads CASSRGFRVRAGANVLTF. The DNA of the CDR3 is TGTGCCAGTAGTAGGGGCTTCAGGGTCAGAGCGGGGGCCAACGTCCTGACTTTC.

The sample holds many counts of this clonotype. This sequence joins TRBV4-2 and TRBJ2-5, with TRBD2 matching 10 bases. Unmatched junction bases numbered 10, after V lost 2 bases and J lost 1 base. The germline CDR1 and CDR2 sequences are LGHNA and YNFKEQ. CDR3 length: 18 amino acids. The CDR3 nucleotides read TGTGCCAGCAGCCAATCAGGGGGAACTAGCGGGACCCAAGAGACCCAGTACTTC. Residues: CASSQSGGTSGTQETQYF.

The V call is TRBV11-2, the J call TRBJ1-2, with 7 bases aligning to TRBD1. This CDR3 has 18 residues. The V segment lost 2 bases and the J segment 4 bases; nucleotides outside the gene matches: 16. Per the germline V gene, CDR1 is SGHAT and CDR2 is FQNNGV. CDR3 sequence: CASSLKGPPGQNSYGYTF. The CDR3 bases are TGTGCCAGCAGCTTAAAAGGACCCCCGGGACAGAATAGCTATGGCTACACCTTC.

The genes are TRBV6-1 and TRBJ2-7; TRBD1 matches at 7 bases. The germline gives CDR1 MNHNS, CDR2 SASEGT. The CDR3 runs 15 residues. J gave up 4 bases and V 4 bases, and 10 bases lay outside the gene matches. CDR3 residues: CASSAPGQPGYEQYF. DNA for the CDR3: TGTGCCAGCAGTGCTCCGGGACAGCCCGGTTACGAGCAGTACTTC.

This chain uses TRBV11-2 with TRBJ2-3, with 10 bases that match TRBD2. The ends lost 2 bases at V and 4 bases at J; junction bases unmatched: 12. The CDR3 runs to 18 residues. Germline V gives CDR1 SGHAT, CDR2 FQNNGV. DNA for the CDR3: TGTGCCAGCAGCTTAAGGGGGCTAGCGGGAGTTTTTTCAGATACGCAGTATTTT. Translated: CASSLRGLAGVFSDTQYF.

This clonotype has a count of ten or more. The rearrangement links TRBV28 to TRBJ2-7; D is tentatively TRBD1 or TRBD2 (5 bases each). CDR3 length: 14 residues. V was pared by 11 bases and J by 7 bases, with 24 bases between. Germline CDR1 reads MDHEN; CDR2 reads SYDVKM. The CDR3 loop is CAVNPLPARGEQYF. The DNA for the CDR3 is TGTGCCGTAAATCCGCTCCCCGCGAGGGGTGAGCAGTACTTC.

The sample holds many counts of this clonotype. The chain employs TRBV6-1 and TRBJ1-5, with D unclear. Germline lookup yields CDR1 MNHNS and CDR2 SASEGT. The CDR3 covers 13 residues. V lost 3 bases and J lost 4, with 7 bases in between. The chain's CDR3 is CASSDGPNQPQHF. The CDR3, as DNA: TGTGCCAGCAGTGATGGTCCGAATCAGCCCCAGCATTTT.

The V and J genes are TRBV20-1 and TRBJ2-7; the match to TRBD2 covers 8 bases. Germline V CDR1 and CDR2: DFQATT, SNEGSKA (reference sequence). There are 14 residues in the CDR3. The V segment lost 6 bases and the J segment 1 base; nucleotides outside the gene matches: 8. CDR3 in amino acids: CSAQSGSGSYEQYF. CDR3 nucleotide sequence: TGCAGTGCCCAAAGCGGGAGCGGATCCTACGAGCAGTACTTC.

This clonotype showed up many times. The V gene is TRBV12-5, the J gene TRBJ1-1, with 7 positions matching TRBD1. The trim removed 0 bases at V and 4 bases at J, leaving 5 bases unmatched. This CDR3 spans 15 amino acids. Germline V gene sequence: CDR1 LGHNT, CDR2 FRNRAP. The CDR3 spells CASGLVTGAVTEAFF. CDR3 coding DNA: TGTGCTAGTGGTTTGGTAACAGGGGCGGTCACTGAAGCTTTCTTT.

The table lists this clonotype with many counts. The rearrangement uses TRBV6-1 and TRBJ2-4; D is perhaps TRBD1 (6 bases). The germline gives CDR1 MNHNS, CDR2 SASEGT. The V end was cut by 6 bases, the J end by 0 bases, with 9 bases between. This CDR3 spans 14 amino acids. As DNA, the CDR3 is TGTGCCAGCAGGGACAGCCTAGCCAAAAACATTCAGTACTTC. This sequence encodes CASRDSLAKNIQYF.

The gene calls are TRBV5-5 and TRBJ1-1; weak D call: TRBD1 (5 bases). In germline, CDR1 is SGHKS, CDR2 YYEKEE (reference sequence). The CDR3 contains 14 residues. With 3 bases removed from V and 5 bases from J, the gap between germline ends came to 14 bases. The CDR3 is CASSSEGTRTEAFF. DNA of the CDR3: TGTGCCAGCAGCTCCGAAGGGACGAGGACTGAAGCTTTCTTT.

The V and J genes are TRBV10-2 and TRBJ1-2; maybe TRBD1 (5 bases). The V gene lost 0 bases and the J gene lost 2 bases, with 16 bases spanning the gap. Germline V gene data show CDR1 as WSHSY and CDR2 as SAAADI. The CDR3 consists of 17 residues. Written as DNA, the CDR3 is TGCGCCAGCAGTGAGTCGACGGGTACAGGCCTAAACTATGGCTACACCTTC. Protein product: CASSESTGTGLNYGYTF.

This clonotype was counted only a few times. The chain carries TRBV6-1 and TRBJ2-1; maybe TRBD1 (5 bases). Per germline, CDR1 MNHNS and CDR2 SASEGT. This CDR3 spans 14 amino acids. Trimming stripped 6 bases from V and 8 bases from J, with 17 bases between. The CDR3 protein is CASSREEWNYEQFF. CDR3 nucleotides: TGTGCCAGCAGCAGGGAAGAGTGGAACTATGAGCAGTTCTTC.

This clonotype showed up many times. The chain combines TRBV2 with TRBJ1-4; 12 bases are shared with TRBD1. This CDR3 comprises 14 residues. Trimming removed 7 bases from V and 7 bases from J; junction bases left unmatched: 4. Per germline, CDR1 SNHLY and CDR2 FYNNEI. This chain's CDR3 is CASTGTGGSEKLFF. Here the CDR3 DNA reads TGTGCCAGCACGGGGACAGGGGGCTCTGAAAAACTGTTTTTT.